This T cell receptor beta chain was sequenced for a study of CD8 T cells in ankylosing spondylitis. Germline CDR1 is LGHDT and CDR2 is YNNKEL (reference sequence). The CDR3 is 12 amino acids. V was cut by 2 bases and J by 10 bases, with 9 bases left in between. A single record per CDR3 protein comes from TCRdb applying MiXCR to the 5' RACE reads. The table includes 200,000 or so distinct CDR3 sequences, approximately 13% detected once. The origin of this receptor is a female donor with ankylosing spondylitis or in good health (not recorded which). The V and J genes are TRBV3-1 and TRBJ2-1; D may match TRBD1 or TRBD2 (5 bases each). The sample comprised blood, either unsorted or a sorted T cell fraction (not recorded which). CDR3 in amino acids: CASSQWGKEQFF. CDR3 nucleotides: TGTGCCAGCAGCCAATGGGGGAAGGAGCAGTTCTTC.